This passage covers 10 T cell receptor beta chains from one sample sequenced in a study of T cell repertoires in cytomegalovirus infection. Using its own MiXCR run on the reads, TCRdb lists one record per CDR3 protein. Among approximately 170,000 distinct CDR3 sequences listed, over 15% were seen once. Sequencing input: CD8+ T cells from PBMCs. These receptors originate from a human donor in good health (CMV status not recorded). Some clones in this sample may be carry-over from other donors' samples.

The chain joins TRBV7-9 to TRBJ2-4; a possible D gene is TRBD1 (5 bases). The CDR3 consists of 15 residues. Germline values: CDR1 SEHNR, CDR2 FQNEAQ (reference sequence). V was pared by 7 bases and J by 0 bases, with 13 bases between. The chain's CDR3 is CASNPVGEAKNIQYF. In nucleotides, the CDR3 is TGTGCCAGCAACCCGGTAGGGGAAGCCAAAAACATTCAGTACTTC.

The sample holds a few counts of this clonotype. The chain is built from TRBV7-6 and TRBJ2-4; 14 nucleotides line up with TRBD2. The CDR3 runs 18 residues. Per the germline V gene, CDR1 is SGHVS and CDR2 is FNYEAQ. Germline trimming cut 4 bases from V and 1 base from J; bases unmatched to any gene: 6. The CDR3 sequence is CASSSRLAGGMAKNIQYF. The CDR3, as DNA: TGTGCCAGCAGCTCCAGACTAGCGGGAGGGATGGCCAAAAACATTCAGTACTTC.

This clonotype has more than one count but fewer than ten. CDR3: CASSYGGNYEQYF. The CDR3 DNA is TGTGCCAGCAGTTACGGGGGAAACTACGAGCAGTACTTC. V and J are TRBV6-8 and TRBJ2-7; D is possibly TRBD1 or TRBD2 (5 bases each). V lost 2 bases to trimming and J lost 3 bases, with 8 bases between them. Germline V gene lookup returns CDR1 MNHGY and CDR2 SAAAGT. This CDR3 is 13 amino acids long.

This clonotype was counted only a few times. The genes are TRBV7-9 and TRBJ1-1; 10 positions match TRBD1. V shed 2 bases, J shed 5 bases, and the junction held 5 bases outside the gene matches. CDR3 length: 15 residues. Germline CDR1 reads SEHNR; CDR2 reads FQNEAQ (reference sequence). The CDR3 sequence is CASSLPGQGGTEAFF. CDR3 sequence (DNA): TGTGCCAGCAGCTTACCCGGACAGGGGGGGACTGAAGCTTTCTTT.

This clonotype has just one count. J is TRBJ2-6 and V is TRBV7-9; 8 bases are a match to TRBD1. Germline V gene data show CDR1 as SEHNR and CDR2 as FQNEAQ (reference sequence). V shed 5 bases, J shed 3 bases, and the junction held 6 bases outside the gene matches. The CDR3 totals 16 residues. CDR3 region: CASSRRGHFGANVLTF. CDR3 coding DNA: TGTGCCAGCAGCCGCAGGGGGCATTTTGGGGCCAACGTCCTGACTTTC.

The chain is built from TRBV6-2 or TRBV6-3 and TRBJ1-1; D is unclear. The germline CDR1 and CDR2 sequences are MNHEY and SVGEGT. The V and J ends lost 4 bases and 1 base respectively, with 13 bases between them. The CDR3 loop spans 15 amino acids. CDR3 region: CASSFVGTRNTEAFF. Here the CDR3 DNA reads TGTGCCAGCAGTTTCGTTGGTACGCGGAACACTGAAGCTTTCTTT.

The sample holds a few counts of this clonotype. In nucleotides, the CDR3 is TGTGCCAGCAGCGTAGACACAGGGGCCGGTGAGACCCAGTACTTC. Translated, it gives CASSVDTGAGETQYF. This rearrangement joins TRBV9 to TRBJ2-5; 7 bases align to TRBD1. J lost 5 bases, V lost 0 bases, and 7 bases had no gene match. Germline V gene lookup returns CDR1 SGDLS and CDR2 YYNGEE. The CDR3 sequence is 15 residues long.

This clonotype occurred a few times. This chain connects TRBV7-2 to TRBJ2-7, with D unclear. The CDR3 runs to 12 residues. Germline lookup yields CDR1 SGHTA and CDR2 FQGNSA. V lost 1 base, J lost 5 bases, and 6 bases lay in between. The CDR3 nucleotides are TGTGCCAGCAGCTTAGGATTCAACGAGCAGTACTTC. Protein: CASSLGFNEQYF.

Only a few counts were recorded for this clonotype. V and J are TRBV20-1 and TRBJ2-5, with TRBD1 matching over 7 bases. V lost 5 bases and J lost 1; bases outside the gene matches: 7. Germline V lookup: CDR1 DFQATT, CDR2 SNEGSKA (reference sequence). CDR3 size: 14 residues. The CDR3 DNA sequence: TGCAGTGCTCCTAGTAGGGACAGCCAAGAGACCCAGTACTTC. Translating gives CSAPSRDSQETQYF.

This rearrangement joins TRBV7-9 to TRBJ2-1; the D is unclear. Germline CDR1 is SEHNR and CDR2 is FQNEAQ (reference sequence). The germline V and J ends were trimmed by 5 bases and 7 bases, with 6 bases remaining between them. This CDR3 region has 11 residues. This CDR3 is CASSASNEQFF. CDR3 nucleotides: TGTGCCAGCAGCGCGTCTAATGAGCAGTTCTTC.